This T cell receptor (beta chain) comes out of a study of cytomegalovirus exposure and HLA in healthy donors. About the research overall: Early release data held some 79 million unique TCRs from HLA-typed donors.

Concerning this clone: Antigen: not known.

60 Vbeta and 13 Jbeta primers were used in PCR. In the authors' methods: Later reanalysis found 80 million or so unique TCR beta chains, roughly 10 million of them shared. Produced via immunoSEQ multiplex PCR; TCRdb's table is partial and in-frame only. V and J calls and clone size follow that table, whereas D and trimming were derived from the DNA. The table includes 180,000 or so clones, 75% to 80% detected once. With 2 bases removed from V and 14 bases from J, the gap between germline ends came to 18 bases. CDR3 size: 13 residues. CDR1 is SNHLY and CDR2 is FYNNEI in the germline V gene. Study results and caveats: Presence/absence comparisons presumed near-even sequencing depth among donors. Per a prior analysis, the majority of TCR beta V segments were productive roughly 87% or roughly 30% of the time.

The source of this sequence is a man aged 35 to 55 in good health and CMV-seropositive. Sequenced material: PBMCs. The V call is TRBV2, the J call TRBJ2-5; weak D call: TRBD1 (6 bases). The CDR3 here is CASSERTAKTSYF. Written as DNA, the CDR3 is TGTGCCAGCAGTGAAAGGACAGCCAAGACTTCTTACTTC.